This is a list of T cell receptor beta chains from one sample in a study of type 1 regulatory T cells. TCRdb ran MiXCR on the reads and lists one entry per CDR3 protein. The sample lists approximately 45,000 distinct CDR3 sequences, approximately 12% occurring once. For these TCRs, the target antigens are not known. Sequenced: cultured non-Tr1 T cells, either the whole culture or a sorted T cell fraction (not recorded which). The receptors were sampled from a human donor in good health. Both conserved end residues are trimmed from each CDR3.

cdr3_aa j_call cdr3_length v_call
ASIDLGTSPLH TRBJ1-6 11 TRBV6-6
ASTENGRGHVYGYT TRBJ1-2 14 TRBV6-6
ASSLANLNTGELF TRBJ2-2 13 TRBV7-2
ASSRQGGTEAF TRBJ1-1 11 TRBV5-1
ASSLANSNQPQH TRBJ1-5 12 TRBV7-9
ASSLLSDLNGYT TRBJ1-2 12 TRBV28
ASSPGQGDEKLF TRBJ1-4 12 TRBV18
ASSQLGTDLNYGYT TRBJ1-2 14 TRBV7-9
ASSGGQGGQPQH TRBJ1-5 12 TRBV5-1
ASRTGDSSYNSPLH TRBJ1-6 14 TRBV2
AISLGQASSGNTIY TRBJ1-3 14 TRBV10-3
ASSSANSLMNTEAF TRBJ1-1 14 TRBV5-1
SAVPLAIATDTQY TRBJ2-3 13 TRBV20-1
SVDPQGGKGTEAF TRBJ1-1 13 TRBV29-1
ASSEGGYEQY TRBJ2-7 10 TRBV19
ASSGATNEQY TRBJ2-7 10 TRBV6-1
ASSSTGSGANVLT TRBJ2-6 13 TRBV5-1
AWSVTGTGANVLT TRBJ2-6 13 TRBV30
ASSLDSRGGEAF TRBJ1-1 12 TRBV28
ASRGPGGSSGDTQY TRBJ2-3 14 TRBV28
ATSRGVVSDGYT TRBJ1-2 12 TRBV15
ASSFRDGGYEQY TRBJ2-7 12 TRBV5-6
ASSRGTPSTDTQY TRBJ2-3 13 TRBV5-5
AISSTGGYKMETQY TRBJ2-5 14 TRBV10-3
AWAGGSNQPQH TRBJ1-5 11 TRBV30
AWSASGGTDTQY TRBJ2-3 12 TRBV30
ASSQGQGTDTQY TRBJ2-3 12 TRBV3-1
AWSPIDRPLSPLH TRBJ1-6 13 TRBV30
ASSNSGGVNEQF TRBJ2-1 12 TRBV19
ASSISGRAAYEQF TRBJ2-1 13 TRBV11-3
SARDAGLPSGNTIY TRBJ1-3 14 TRBV20-1
ASRSASGSNTQY TRBJ2-3 12 TRBV5-1
ASSFGQGTNEQF TRBJ2-1 12 TRBV5-1
ASSFTSAGELF TRBJ2-2 11 TRBV7-6
SATGGTDTQY TRBJ2-3 10 TRBV29-1
ASSSPRVMTSYNEQF TRBJ2-1 15 TRBV7-9
ASRGDRPLRNTGELF TRBJ2-2 15 TRBV27
ASNPAAGGRETQY TRBJ2-5 13 TRBV7-2
SARGVARTKNIQY TRBJ2-4 13 TRBV20-1
ASSLIAGGPGETQY TRBJ2-5 14 TRBV5-1
SANLFGELF TRBJ2-2 9 TRBV20-1
ASSVRRTNTGELF TRBJ2-2 13 TRBV6-2/TRBV6-3